The 22 T cell receptor beta chains reported below all come from one sample, sequenced in a study of radiation and T cells in renal cell carcinoma. TCRdb's copy holds only in-frame clones and misses some; the assay was immunoSEQ multiplex PCR. Of some 150,000 clones in the sample, 75% to 90% are singletons; the top ten hold under 20%. Described time point: blood 4 weeks post-SBRT, at nephrectomy. Indicated treatment: 15 Gy SBRT to primary tumor, nephrectomy 4 weeks later. The sample in question was blood, obtained from a patient whose treatment included radiotherapy and nephrectomy. All receptors derive from a woman aged 45 to 65 with renal cell carcinoma.

On this clone: Other DNA sequences in the sample encode the same CDR3. The chain has TRBV7-9 and TRBJ1-2, with D tentatively TRBD1 (6 bases). V was shortened by 2 bases and J by 10 bases, with 11 bases between the two germline ends. Germline-derived CDR1 and CDR2 are SEHNR and FQNEAQ (reference sequence). The CDR3 runs 12 residues. As DNA, the CDR3 is TGTGCCAGCAGCTTATACCCAGGGGACTACACCTTC. As protein: CASSLYPGDYTF.

The V and J genes are TRBV27 and TRBJ1-3; no firm D call. With 7 bases removed from V and 3 bases from J, the gap between germline ends came to 10 bases. The CDR3 consists of 13 residues. Per germline, CDR1 MNHEY and CDR2 SMNVEV (reference sequence). CDR3 sequence: CASKSTGGNTIYF. In DNA, the CDR3 is TGTGCCAGCAAAAGCACGGGTGGAAACACCATATATTTT.

This clone showed up just once. The chain couples TRBV6-6 to TRBJ1-2; weak D call: TRBD1 (6 bases). The ends were cut back, 5 bases at V and 0 bases at J, with 13 bases in the middle. Germline assignment: CDR1 MNHNY and CDR2 SVGAGI (reference sequence). This CDR3 has 15 amino acids. CDR3 nucleotide sequence: TGTGCCAGCAGTAAGACAAACAGGGCTAACTATGGCTACACCTTC. Translation: CASSKTNRANYGYTF.

This sequence joins TRBV5-6 and TRBJ2-5; no clear D gene. Trimming removed 2 bases from V and 0 bases from J, with 14 bases in between. There are 16 residues in the CDR3. Per germline, CDR1 SGHDT and CDR2 YYEEEE. In nucleotides, the CDR3 is TGTGCCAGCAGCTTACCCCATTTCCCGTACCAAGAGACCCAGTACTTC. Protein: CASSLPHFPYQETQYF.

This chain links TRBV5-1 with TRBJ2-5, with a weak D call TRBD2 (5 bases). Germline V gives CDR1 SGHRS, CDR2 YFSETQ. The CDR3 has 14 residues. V was shortened by 0 bases and J by 4 bases, with 10 bases between the two germline ends. The CDR3 DNA is TGCGCCAGCAGCTTGGGGGATGAGGGAGAGACCCAGTACTTC. It codes for CASSLGDEGETQYF.

The chain couples TRBV14 to TRBJ2-1; possibly TRBD2 for D (5 bases). There are 19 residues in the CDR3. Germline CDR1 reads SGHDN; CDR2 reads FVKESK. Trimming removed 0 bases from V and 6 bases from J, with 24 bases in between. Written as DNA, the CDR3 is TGTGCCAGCAGCCAAGATTATTCGGGGAGCAACCAACGCGGCAATGAGCAGTTCTTC. Translated: CASSQDYSGSNQRGNEQFF.

The genes are TRBV7-2 and TRBJ2-7; TRBD1 matches at 7 bases. V shed 3 bases, J shed 3 bases, and the junction held 5 bases outside the gene matches. In germline, CDR1 is SGHTA, CDR2 FQGNSA. This CDR3 is 14 amino acids long. The CDR3 DNA reads as TGTGCCAGCAGCTTGGGACAGCTATTCTACGAGCAGTACTTC. Translated, it gives CASSLGQLFYEQYF.

The J gene is TRBJ2-7, the V gene TRBV4-1; D remains unclear. V dropped 2 bases and J dropped 2 bases, with 10 bases sitting between them. The CDR3 spans 14 residues. Germline loops: CDR1 MGHRA, CDR2 YSYEKL. The CDR3 here is CASSQPYLAYEQYF. The CDR3 coding sequence is TGCGCCAGCAGCCAACCCTACCTCGCCTACGAGCAGTACTTC.

This sequence joins TRBV6-5 and TRBJ1-2, with 7 bases identical to TRBD1. The CDR3 totals 12 residues. The germline CDR1 and CDR2 sequences are MNHEY and SVGAGI. The ends lost 7 bases at V and 5 bases at J; junction bases unmatched: 4. CDR3 sequence (DNA): TGTGCCAGCACCGAGACAGGGTATGGCTACACCTTC. Amino acids: CASTETGYGYTF.

This clone has only one observation. The chain combines TRBV5-1 with TRBJ2-5, with D maybe TRBD2 (6 bases). Deletions cut 7 bases from V and 5 bases from J, with 18 bases between. Germline V gene data show CDR1 as SGHRS and CDR2 as YFSETQ. There are 14 residues in the CDR3. In nucleotides, the CDR3 is TGCGCCAGCGAAGGAGGAGCTGGGGGGGAGACCCAGTACTTC. It encodes CASEGGAGGETQYF.

The rearrangement uses TRBV19 and TRBJ1-4, with a tentative D call TRBD1 (5 bases). Germline loops: CDR1 LNHDA, CDR2 SQIVND (reference sequence). V lost 5 bases to trimming and J lost 0 bases, with 13 bases between them. This CDR3 comprises 16 residues. Here the CDR3 reads CASSGDELATNEKLFF. CDR3 sequence (DNA): TGTGCCAGTAGTGGGGACGAACTCGCAACTAATGAAAAACTGTTTTTT.

The V gene is TRBV5-1, the J gene TRBJ1-4; the D is unclear. The CDR3 loop spans 11 amino acids. Deletions cut 3 bases from V and 5 bases from J, with 2 bases between. The germline CDR1 and CDR2 sequences are SGHRS and YFSETQ. The CDR3 protein is CASSSNEKLFF. The CDR3 nucleotides read TGCGCCAGCAGCTCCAATGAAAAACTGTTTTTT.

The chain uses TRBV11-2 and TRBJ2-1; D unclear. The CDR3 totals 17 residues. V was clipped by 1 base and J by 1 base, with 14 bases between them. CDR1 and CDR2 (germline): SGHAT, FQNNGV. The CDR3 is CASSLVLGSASYNEQFF. Written as DNA, the CDR3 is TGTGCCAGCAGCTTAGTTCTGGGCTCAGCTTCCTACAATGAGCAGTTCTTC.

The chain uses TRBV19 and TRBJ1-3; TRBD1 is a possible D gene (6 bases). V was shortened by 2 bases and J by 1 base, with 18 bases between the two germline ends. There are 18 residues in the CDR3. Germline CDR1 and CDR2: LNHDA and SQIVND (reference sequence). CDR3 nucleotide sequence: TGTGCCAGTAGTATAACCTGGACAGCAGTCTCATCTGGAAACACCATATATTTT. It translates to CASSITWTAVSSGNTIYF.

This clone came up a few times. The chain joins TRBV6-5 to TRBJ2-7, with 9 bases identical to TRBD1. The CDR3 contains 15 residues. J gave up 0 bases and V 1 base, and 1 base lay outside the gene matches. In germline, CDR1 is MNHEY, CDR2 SVGAGI. This CDR3 is CASSYLGQGSYEQYF. The CDR3 DNA follows: TGTGCCAGCAGTTACTTGGGACAGGGCTCCTACGAGCAGTACTTC.

The rearrangement joins TRBV6-5 to TRBJ2-1, with 7 bases aligning to TRBD2. This CDR3 is 13 amino acids long. Germline-derived CDR1 and CDR2 are MNHEY and SVGAGI. V was pared by 5 bases and J by 9 bases, with 7 bases of the junction left unmatched. The CDR3 is CASSPQTSSEQFF. DNA of the CDR3: TGTGCCAGCAGTCCCCAGACTAGCAGTGAGCAGTTCTTC.

The chain carries TRBV5-1 and TRBJ2-1; TRBD1 agrees at 12 bases. The J segment lost 6 bases and the V segment lost 4 bases, leaving 5 bases of the junction unmatched. The CDR3 has 15 residues. The V gene's germline CDR1 is SGHRS and CDR2 YFSETQ. The CDR3 DNA is TGCGCCAGCAGCACCGGGACAGGGGGCGTCAATGAGCAGTTCTTC. It yields the protein CASSTGTGGVNEQFF. Together with reference TRBV5-1 and TRBJ2-1, the CDR3 gives the full variable domain: KAGVTQTPRYLIKTRGQQVTLSCSPISGHRSVSWYQQTPGQGLQFLFEYFSETQRNKGNFPGRFSGRQFSNSRSEMNVSTLELGDSALYLCASSTGTGGVNEQFFGPGTRLTVL.

This chain joins TRBV7-9 and TRBJ2-4, with D perhaps TRBD1 (5 bases). The germline V gene encodes CDR1 SEHNR and CDR2 FQNEAQ (reference sequence). Deletions cut 5 bases from V and 0 bases from J, with 11 bases between. The CDR3 contains 15 residues. CDR3 protein: CASSAYRTAKNIQYF. The CDR3 coding sequence is TGTGCCAGCAGCGCCTACAGGACAGCCAAAAACATTCAGTACTTC.

The CDR3, as DNA: TGTGCCAGCAGCGCTAGCTTTGATACGCAGTATTTT. The encoded protein is CASSASFDTQYF. The chain combines TRBV11-2 with TRBJ2-3, with D possibly being TRBD2 (5 bases). The V gene lost 5 bases and the J gene lost 6 bases, with 9 bases spanning the gap. This CDR3 contains 12 residues. CDR1 and CDR2 (germline): SGHAT, FQNNGV.

The chain combines TRBV7-9 with TRBJ2-5; unclear D gene. V shed 5 bases and J shed 7 bases, with 11 bases lying between them. The CDR3 loop spans 12 amino acids. Germline V gene data show CDR1 as SEHNR and CDR2 as FQNEAQ (reference sequence). Here the CDR3 reads CASSPKGVTQYF. DNA of the CDR3: TGTGCCAGCAGCCCCAAAGGAGTGACCCAGTACTTC.

V and J are TRBV13 and TRBJ2-5; 9 positions match TRBD2. The J call is uncertain, as TRBJ2-7 better fits the DNA end. CDR3 length: 14 residues. Per the germline V gene, CDR1 is PRHDT and CDR2 is FYEKMQ (reference sequence). CDR3 nucleotides: TGTGCCAGCAGCTTAAGGACTAGCGTTTACGAGCAGTACTTC. Translated, it gives CASSLRTSVYEQYF.

The chain employs TRBV6-4 and TRBJ1-2, with 9 bases lining up with TRBD1. The CDR3 runs 16 residues. The junction had 14 bases not matched to a gene; V was cut back by 4 bases and J by 8 bases. Looked up from germline, CDR1 is MRHNA and CDR2 is SNTAGT. DNA of the CDR3: TGTGCCAGCAGTGCCTCAATTAACAGGGGGCGCAGAGGCTACACCTTC. Protein product: CASSASINRGRRGYTF.